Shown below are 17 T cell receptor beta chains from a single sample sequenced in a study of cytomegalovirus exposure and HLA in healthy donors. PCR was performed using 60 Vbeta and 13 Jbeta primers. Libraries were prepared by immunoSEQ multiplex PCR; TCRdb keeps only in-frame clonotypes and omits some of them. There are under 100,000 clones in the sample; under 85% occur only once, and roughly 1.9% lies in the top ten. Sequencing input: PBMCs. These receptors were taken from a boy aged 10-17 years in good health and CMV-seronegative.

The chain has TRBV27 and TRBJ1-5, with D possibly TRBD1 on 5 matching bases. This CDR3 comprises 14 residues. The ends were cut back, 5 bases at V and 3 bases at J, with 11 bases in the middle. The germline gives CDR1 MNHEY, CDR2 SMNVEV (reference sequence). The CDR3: CASSPRQYNQPQHF. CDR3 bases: TGTGCCAGCAGTCCGCGACAGTACAATCAGCCCCAGCATTTT.

The CDR3 protein is CASSKTGFDNSPLHF. CDR3 coding DNA: TGTGCCAGCAGCAAGACAGGGTTTGATAATTCACCCCTCCACTTT. V gene TRBV7-9 combines with J gene TRBJ1-6, with 7 bases fitting TRBD1. Trimming cost V 5 bases and J 5 bases; bases outside gene matches: 6. Germline loops: CDR1 SEHNR, CDR2 FQNEAQ (reference sequence). The CDR3 runs to 15 residues.

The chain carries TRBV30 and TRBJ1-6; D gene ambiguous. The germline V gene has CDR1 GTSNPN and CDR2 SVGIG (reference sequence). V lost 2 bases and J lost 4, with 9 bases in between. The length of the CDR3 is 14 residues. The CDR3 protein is CAWSNGRYNSPLHF. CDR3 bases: TGTGCCTGGAGTAACGGGAGATATAATTCACCCCTCCACTTT.

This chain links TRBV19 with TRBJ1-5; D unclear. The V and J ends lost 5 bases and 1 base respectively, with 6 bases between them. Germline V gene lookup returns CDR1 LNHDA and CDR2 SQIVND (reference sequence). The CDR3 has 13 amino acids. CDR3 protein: CASSRGSNQPQHF. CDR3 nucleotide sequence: TGTGCCAGTAGTCGCGGCAGCAATCAGCCCCAGCATTTT. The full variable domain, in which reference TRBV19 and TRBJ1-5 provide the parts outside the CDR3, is DGGITQSPKYLFRKEGQNVTLSCEQNLNHDAMYWYRQDPGQGLRLIYYSQIVNDFQKGDIAEGYSVSREKKESFPLTVTSAQKNPTAFYLCASSRGSNQPQHFGDGTRLSIL.

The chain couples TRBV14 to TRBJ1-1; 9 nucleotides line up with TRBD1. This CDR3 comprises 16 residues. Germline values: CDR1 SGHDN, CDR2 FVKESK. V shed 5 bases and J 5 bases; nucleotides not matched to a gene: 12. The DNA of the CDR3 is TGTGCCAGCAGCGAACGGACAGGGGTTCTATGGACTGAAGCTTTCTTT. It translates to CASSERTGVLWTEAFF.

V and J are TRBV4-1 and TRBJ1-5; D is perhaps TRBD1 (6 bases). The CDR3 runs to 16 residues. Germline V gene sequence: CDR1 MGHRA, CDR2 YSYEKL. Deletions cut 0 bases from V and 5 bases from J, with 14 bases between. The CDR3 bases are TGCGCCAGCAGCCAAGATTTGGGACAAACCTATCAGCCCCAGCATTTT. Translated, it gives CASSQDLGQTYQPQHF.

The CDR3 here is CAIRDSGSSYNEQFF. In nucleotides, the CDR3 is TGTGCCATCAGGGATAGCGGGAGCTCCTACAATGAGCAGTTCTTC. The V and J genes are TRBV10-3 and TRBJ2-1, with 9 bases matching TRBD2. Germline V gene sequence: CDR1 ENHRY, CDR2 SYGVKD. Trimming took 6 bases from V and 0 from J; bases not matched to a gene: 3. The CDR3 extends over 15 amino acids.

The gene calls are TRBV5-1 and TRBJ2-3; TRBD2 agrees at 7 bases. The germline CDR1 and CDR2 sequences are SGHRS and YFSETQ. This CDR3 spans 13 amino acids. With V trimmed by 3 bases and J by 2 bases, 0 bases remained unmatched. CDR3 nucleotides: TGCGCCAGCAGCTGGGACTACACAGATACGCAGTATTTT. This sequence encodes CASSWDYTDTQYF.

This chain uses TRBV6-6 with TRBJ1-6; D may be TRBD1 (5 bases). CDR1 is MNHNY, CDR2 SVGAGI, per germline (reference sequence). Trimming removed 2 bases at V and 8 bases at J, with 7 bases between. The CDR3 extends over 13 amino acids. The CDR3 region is CASSYGGDSPLHF. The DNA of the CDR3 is TGTGCCAGCAGTTACGGAGGGGATTCACCCCTCCACTTT.

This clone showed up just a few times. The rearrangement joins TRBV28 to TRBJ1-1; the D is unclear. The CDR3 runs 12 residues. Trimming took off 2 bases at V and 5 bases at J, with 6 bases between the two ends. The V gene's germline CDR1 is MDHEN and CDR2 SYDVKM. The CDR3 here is CASSLLGTEAFF. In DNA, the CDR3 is TGTGCCAGCAGTTTACTCGGGACTGAAGCTTTCTTT.

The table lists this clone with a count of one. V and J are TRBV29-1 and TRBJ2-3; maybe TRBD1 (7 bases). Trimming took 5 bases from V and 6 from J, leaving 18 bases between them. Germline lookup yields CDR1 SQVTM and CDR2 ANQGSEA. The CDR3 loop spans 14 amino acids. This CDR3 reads CSVSADPGGDTQYF. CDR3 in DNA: TGCAGCGTTTCAGCGGATCCAGGGGGGGATACGCAGTATTTT.

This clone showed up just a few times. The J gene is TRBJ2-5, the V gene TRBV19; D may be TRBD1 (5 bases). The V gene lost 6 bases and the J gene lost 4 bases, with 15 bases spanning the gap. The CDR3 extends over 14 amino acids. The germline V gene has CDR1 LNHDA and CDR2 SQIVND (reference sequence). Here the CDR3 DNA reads TGTGCCAGTAGCCCAATAGCAGGGCGAGAGACCCAGTACTTC. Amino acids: CASSPIAGRETQYF.

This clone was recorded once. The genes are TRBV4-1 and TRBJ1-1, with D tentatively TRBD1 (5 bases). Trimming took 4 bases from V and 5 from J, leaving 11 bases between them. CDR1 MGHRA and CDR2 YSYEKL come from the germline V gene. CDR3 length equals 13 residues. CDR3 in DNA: TGCGCCAGCAGCCGGGCAGGGCGGACTGAAGCTTTCTTT. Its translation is CASSRAGRTEAFF.

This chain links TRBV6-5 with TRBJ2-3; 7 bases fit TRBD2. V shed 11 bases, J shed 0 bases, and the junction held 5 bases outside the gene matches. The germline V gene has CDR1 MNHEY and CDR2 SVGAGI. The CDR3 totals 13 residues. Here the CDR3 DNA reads TGTGCCGTCCGGGGGGAGAGCACAGATACGCAGTATTTT. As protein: CAVRGESTDTQYF.

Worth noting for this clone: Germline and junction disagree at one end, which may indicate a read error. CDR3 amino acids: CASSLPRELAANTGELFF. CDR3 nucleotides: TGTGCTAGCAGCTTACCGCGAGAACTAGCGGCGAACACCGGGGAGCTGTTTTTT. The chain joins TRBV7-7 to TRBJ2-2; 8 bases agree with TRBD2. From germline, CDR1 is SSHAT and CDR2 FNYEAQ (reference sequence). The CDR3 runs 18 residues. Supplemented by reference TRBV7-7 and TRBJ2-2, the full variable domain reads GAGVSQSPRYKVTKRGQDVTLRCDPISSHATLYWYQQALGQGPEFLTYFNYEAQPDKSGLPSDRFSAERPEGSISTLTIQRTEQRDSAMYRCASSLPRELAANTGELFFGEGSRLTVL.

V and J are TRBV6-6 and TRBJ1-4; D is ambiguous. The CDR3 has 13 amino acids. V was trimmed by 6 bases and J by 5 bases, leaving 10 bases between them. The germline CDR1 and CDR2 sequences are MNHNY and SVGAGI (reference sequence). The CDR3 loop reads CASRSISNEKLFF. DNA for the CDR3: TGTGCCAGCAGATCCATTAGCAATGAAAAACTGTTTTTT.

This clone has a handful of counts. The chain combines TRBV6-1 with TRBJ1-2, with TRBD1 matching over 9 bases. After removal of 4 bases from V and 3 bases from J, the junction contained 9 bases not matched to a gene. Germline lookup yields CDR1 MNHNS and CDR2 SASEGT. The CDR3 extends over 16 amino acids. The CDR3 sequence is CASSGTGQGVDYGYTF. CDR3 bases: TGTGCCAGCAGTGGCACGGGACAGGGAGTAGACTATGGCTACACCTTC.